This passage covers 27 T cell receptor beta chains from one sample sequenced in a study of T cell responses to AZD1222 COVID-19 vaccine. The data were produced by immunoSEQ multiplex PCR, yet TCRdb's version contains in-frame clones alone and is incomplete. This table has 70,000 or so clones, around nine tenths appearing once. Sequenced here: peripheral blood, sampled on day 0 of AZD1222 vaccination. Receptors were obtained from an adult in good health.

This sequence joins TRBV10-1 and TRBJ1-1; no firm D call. Germline V gene lookup returns CDR1 WNHNN and CDR2 SYGVQD (reference sequence). The CDR3 has 16 amino acids. V lost 8 bases and J 1 base, leaving 20 bases between the germline ends. The CDR3 reads CASAILEERENTEAFF. Here the CDR3 DNA reads TGCGCCAGCGCCATCTTGGAGGAAAGGGAGAACACTGAAGCTTTCTTT.

The chain carries TRBV9 and TRBJ2-7; the match to TRBD1 covers 9 bases. V dropped 3 bases and J dropped 4; count of bases not matched to a gene: 2. This CDR3 is 13 amino acids long. CDR1 and CDR2 from the germline V gene are SGDLS and YYNGEE. CDR3 region: CASSEGQGYEQYF. The CDR3 DNA sequence: TGTGCCAGCAGCGAGGGACAGGGTTACGAGCAGTACTTC. Together with reference TRBV9 and TRBJ2-7, the CDR3 gives the full variable domain: DSGVTQTPKHLITATGQRVTLRCSPRSGDLSVYWYQQSLDQGLQFLIQYYNGEERAKGNILERFSAQQFPDLHSELNLSSLELGDSALYFCASSEGQGYEQYFGPGTRLTVT.

The chain carries TRBV27 and TRBJ1-5; D remains unclear. The germline V and J ends were trimmed by 5 bases and 1 base, with 12 bases remaining between them. The CDR3 totals 15 residues. The V gene's germline CDR1 is MNHEY and CDR2 SMNVEV (reference sequence). The CDR3 region is CASSGGILSNQPQHF. In nucleotides, the CDR3 is TGTGCCAGCAGTGGCGGGATTTTAAGCAATCAGCCCCAGCATTTT.

This clone has only a few counts. The chain employs TRBV6-4 and TRBJ2-3; TRBD1 aligns across 10 bases. Germline V lookup: CDR1 MRHNA, CDR2 SNTAGT. The junction had 3 bases not matched to a gene; V was cut back by 2 bases and J by 4 bases. The CDR3 has 15 residues. The CDR3 protein is CASSDETGGADTQYF. In DNA, the CDR3 is TGTGCCAGCAGTGACGAGACAGGGGGCGCAGATACGCAGTATTTT.

The chain links TRBV24-1 to TRBJ1-1, with D unresolved. The germline CDR1 and CDR2 sequences are KGHDR and SFDVKD. The length of the CDR3 is 13 residues. V was cut by 7 bases and J by 1 base, with 9 bases left in between. The CDR3 DNA reads as TGTGCCACCAGACGGGGTACGAACACTGAAGCTTTCTTT. This codes for CATRRGTNTEAFF.

The J gene is TRBJ1-5, the V gene TRBV27; possibly TRBD1 for D (5 bases). The CDR3 is 15 amino acids. Germline lookup yields CDR1 MNHEY and CDR2 SMNVEV (reference sequence). Trimming stripped 1 base from V and 9 bases from J, with 16 bases between. The CDR3 DNA follows: TGTGCCAGCAGTTTATTTTCGCAGGGCGGGTCGCCCCAGCATTTT. Protein sequence: CASSLFSQGGSPQHF.

With regard to this clone: Other DNA sequences in this specimen translate into the identical CDR3. The V and J genes are TRBV3-1 (or the pseudogene TRBV3-2) and TRBJ2-1; perhaps TRBD1 as D (5 bases). Between the trimmed V and J ends, which lost 1 base and 9 bases, there was a span of 7 bases. This CDR3 contains 12 residues. Germline V lookup: CDR1 LGHDT, CDR2 YNNKEL (reference sequence). The CDR3: CASSQARGEQFF. DNA of the CDR3: TGTGCCAGCAGCCAAGCAAGGGGTGAGCAGTTCTTC.

V usage is TRBV4-2 and J usage is TRBJ2-1; tentatively, D is TRBD2 (6 bases). V shed 8 bases and J shed 6 bases, with 11 bases lying between them. This CDR3 is built from 12 residues. Germline loops: CDR1 LGHNA, CDR2 YNFKEQ. The CDR3, as DNA: TGTGCCAGCGCGGCGGGGCCCAATGAGCAGTTCTTC. It yields the protein CASAAGPNEQFF.

The chain uses TRBV6-2 or TRBV6-3 and TRBJ2-1; 9 nucleotides line up with TRBD2. This CDR3 has 12 amino acids. V shed 6 bases, J shed 12 bases, and the junction held 6 bases outside the gene matches. The germline CDR1 and CDR2 sequences are MNHEY and SVGEGT. The chain's CDR3 is CASSPGLAMQFF. The CDR3 DNA reads as TGTGCCAGCAGCCCGGGACTAGCCATGCAGTTCTTC.

The chain couples TRBV7-9 to TRBJ2-5, with a weak D call TRBD1 (7 bases). The length of the CDR3 is 15 residues. CDR1 and CDR2 (germline): SEHNR, FQNEAQ (reference sequence). The V and J ends lost 5 bases and 4 bases respectively, with 17 bases between them. The CDR3 loop is CASSISRGRRETQYF. In nucleotides, the CDR3 is TGTGCCAGCAGCATAAGCAGGGGGAGGAGAGAGACCCAGTACTTC.

J is TRBJ2-7 and V is TRBV3-1 (or the pseudogene TRBV3-2), with TRBD1 matching over 10 bases. Germline V lookup: CDR1 LGHDT, CDR2 YNNKEL (reference sequence). The CDR3 has 14 residues. V shed 3 bases and J 6 bases; nucleotides not matched to a gene: 5. The CDR3 reads CASSHGQGGSEQYF. The CDR3 nucleotides read TGTGCCAGCAGCCACGGACAGGGGGGCTCCGAGCAGTACTTC.

J is TRBJ1-1 and V is TRBV7-2, with D possibly matching TRBD1 (5 bases). Per the germline V gene, CDR1 is SGHTA and CDR2 is FQGNSA. Trimming cost V 8 bases and J 2 bases, with 18 bases left between them. The length of the CDR3 is 15 residues. CDR3 sequence reads: CASRPGKGSNTEAFF. The CDR3 region has the DNA TGTGCCAGCCGCCCAGGGAAGGGCTCCAACACTGAAGCTTTCTTT.

J is TRBJ2-7 and V is TRBV5-6; D may be TRBD2 (5 bases). The V end lost 2 bases, the J end lost 6 bases, and 15 bases lay between the germline ends. Germline lookup yields CDR1 SGHDT and CDR2 YYEEEE. The CDR3 runs to 14 residues. This CDR3 is CASSFRVGVSEQYF. CDR3 DNA sequence: TGTGCCAGCAGCTTTCGGGTCGGGGTAAGCGAGCAGTACTTC.

The genes are TRBV6-5 and TRBJ2-7; TRBD1 matches 7 bases. The CDR3 length is 15 residues. After removal of 5 bases from V and 5 bases from J, the junction contained 12 bases not matched to a gene. The germline V gene encodes CDR1 MNHEY and CDR2 SVGAGI. The CDR3 DNA is TGTGCCAGCAGTCCCCCCGGGACAGTCACCGACGAGCAGTACTTC. Its protein product is CASSPPGTVTDEQYF.

V gene TRBV7-9 combines with J gene TRBJ2-2, with a possible D match to TRBD1 (5 bases). V was trimmed by 1 base and J by 0 bases, leaving 9 bases between them. The CDR3 spans 16 residues. Germline CDR1 is SEHNR and CDR2 is FQNEAQ (reference sequence). The chain's CDR3 is CASSLVGRANTGELFF. The CDR3 coding sequence is TGTGCCAGCAGCTTAGTTGGCAGGGCGAACACCGGGGAGCTGTTTTTT.

This chain uses TRBV2 with TRBJ2-7; 12 bases match TRBD2. The CDR3 is 15 residues long. Per germline, CDR1 SNHLY and CDR2 FYNNEI. The V segment lost 5 bases and the J segment 5 bases; nucleotides outside the gene matches: 7. Written as DNA, the CDR3 is TGTGCCAGCAGTCCACGACTAGCGGGAGCGGACGAGCAGTACTTC. Encoded protein: CASSPRLAGADEQYF.

A note on this clone: The identical CDR3 is also encoded by other nucleotide sequences in the sample. The V and J genes are TRBV15 and TRBJ2-1, with D uncertain. Germline V gives CDR1 LNHNV, CDR2 YYDKDF (reference sequence). The V gene lost 3 bases and the J gene lost 4 bases, with 13 bases spanning the gap. This CDR3 is 15 amino acids long. The CDR3, as DNA: TGTGCCACCAGCAGGGACCTCGGGCGTTACAATGAGCAGTTCTTC. Amino acids: CATSRDLGRYNEQFF.

This clone is medium-sized (0.01 to 0.1%). The chain combines TRBV9 with TRBJ1-1, with 9 bases identical to TRBD1. Unmatched junction bases numbered 11, after V lost 2 bases and J lost 0 bases. The CDR3 runs to 18 residues. The V gene's germline CDR1 is SGDLS and CDR2 YYNGEE. The CDR3 is CASSVGGGQGLMNTEAFF. The CDR3 DNA is TGTGCCAGCAGCGTGGGGGGCGGACAGGGGCTAATGAACACTGAAGCTTTCTTT.

This clone was found once. The chain is built from TRBV14 and TRBJ1-2; D gene ambiguous. Trimming left V 1 base short and J 9 bases short, with 12 bases between. The CDR3 is 13 amino acids. Per the germline V gene, CDR1 is SGHDN and CDR2 is FVKESK. CDR3 DNA sequence: TGTGCCAGCAGCCAAGGGGCGGGATGGAGCTACACCTTC. Translated: CASSQGAGWSYTF.

This chain joins TRBV5-1 and TRBJ2-7; no clear D gene. Looked up from germline, CDR1 is SGHRS and CDR2 is YFSETQ. The CDR3 is 12 residues long. The V end was cut by 4 bases, the J end by 7 bases, with 12 bases between. The CDR3 nucleotides are TGCGCCAGCAGCCTGTACTATGGGGAGCAGTACTTC. This sequence encodes CASSLYYGEQYF. Using reference TRBV5-1 and TRBJ2-7 for the parts outside the CDR3, the full variable domain is KAGVTQTPRYLIKTRGQQVTLSCSPISGHRSVSWYQQTPGQGLQFLFEYFSETQRNKGNFPGRFSGRQFSNSRSEMNVSTLELGDSALYLCASSLYYGEQYFGPGTRLTVT.

The chain employs TRBV6-5 and TRBJ2-3; 7 nucleotides line up with TRBD1. With V trimmed by 0 bases and J by 4 bases, 4 bases remained unmatched. Germline V lookup: CDR1 MNHEY, CDR2 SVGAGI. The CDR3 sequence is 15 residues long. The CDR3 loop reads CASSYSKGGADTQYF. In DNA form, the CDR3 reads TGTGCCAGCAGTTACTCCAAAGGGGGCGCAGATACGCAGTATTTT.

Here the CDR3 DNA reads TGTGCCAGCAGAAACACAGATACGCAGTATTTT. Translating gives CASRNTDTQYF. V gene TRBV2 combines with J gene TRBJ2-3; D uncertain. The CDR3 extends over 11 amino acids. The germline V and J ends were trimmed by 6 bases and 2 bases, with 3 bases remaining between them. Looked up from germline, CDR1 is SNHLY and CDR2 is FYNNEI. Variable domain in full (rest from reference TRBV2 and TRBJ2-3): EPEVTQTPSHQVTQMGQEVILRCVPISNHLYFYWYRQILGQKVEFLVSFYNNEISEKSEIFDDQFSVERPDGSNFTLKIRSTKLEDSAMYFCASRNTDTQYFGPGTRLTVL.

V usage is TRBV6-2 or TRBV6-3 and J usage is TRBJ2-7; TRBD1 matches at 7 bases. V shed 2 bases, J shed 3 bases, and the junction held 10 bases outside the gene matches. The CDR3 covers 16 residues. The V gene's germline CDR1 is MNHEY and CDR2 SVGEGT. The DNA for the CDR3 is TGTGCCAGCAGTTACCCACCCTCGACAGGGAACTACGAGCAGTACTTC. It translates to CASSYPPSTGNYEQYF.

The J gene is TRBJ2-1, the V gene TRBV4-3, with TRBD2 identical over 7 bases. This CDR3 is built from 16 residues. The V gene end was trimmed by 1 base and the J gene end by 4 bases; junction bases not matched to a gene: 7. Germline V lookup: CDR1 LGHNA, CDR2 YSLEER. CDR3 residues: CASSQVGEGLYNEQFF. CDR3 DNA sequence: TGCGCCAGCAGCCAAGTTGGGGAGGGACTGTACAATGAGCAGTTCTTC.

The genes are TRBV10-1 and TRBJ2-1, with TRBD1 as a possible D gene (5 bases). Germline V gives CDR1 WNHNN, CDR2 SYGVQD (reference sequence). The CDR3 spans 13 residues. V was shortened by 6 bases and J by 0 bases, with 6 bases between the two germline ends. The CDR3 DNA is TGCGCCAGCAGGGACAACTCCTACAATGAGCAGTTCTTC. Encoded protein: CASRDNSYNEQFF.

The CDR3 spells CASSPEQGFRRQPQHF. The CDR3 DNA reads TGTGCCAGCAGCCCCGAACAGGGTTTTAGAAGGCAGCCCCAGCATTTT. The chain joins TRBV6-6 to TRBJ1-5, with D possibly TRBD1 on 6 matching bases. The V and J ends lost 6 bases and 7 bases respectively, with 22 bases between them. Germline CDR1 MNHNY, CDR2 SVGAGI (reference sequence). The CDR3 length is 16 residues.

The rearrangement links TRBV29-1 to TRBJ2-2; D might be TRBD2 (6 bases). The germline V and J ends were trimmed by 3 bases and 2 bases, with 7 bases remaining between them. Germline assignment: CDR1 SQVTM and CDR2 ANQGSEA. The CDR3 loop spans 13 amino acids. The CDR3 protein is CSVEGTNTGELFF. For the CDR3, the DNA is TGCAGCGTTGAGGGGACTAACACCGGGGAGCTGTTTTTT.